A single sample gave rise to the 24 T cell receptor beta chains below, sequenced in a study of brain T cells in children with intractable seizures. The assay was immunoSEQ multiplex PCR, and TCRdb's table has in-frame clones only and misses some. Of 110,000 or so clones listed, roughly 94% are singletons. The sample in question was peripheral blood, obtained at surgery. The receptors originated from a boy in the first two years of life with hemimegalencephaly and intractable seizures.

This chain connects TRBV28 to TRBJ2-5, with TRBD2 identical over 9 bases. The V gene's germline CDR1 is MDHEN and CDR2 SYDVKM. This CDR3 is built from 17 residues. Trimming cost V 4 bases and J 1 base; bases outside gene matches: 10. The CDR3 DNA sequence: TGTGCCAGCAGTTCCCCGGTACGCGGGAGGGTCCAAGAGACCCAGTACTTC. This gives the protein CASSSPVRGRVQETQYF.

This chain uses TRBV5-1 with TRBJ1-2; D may be TRBD1 (6 bases). The germline V gene has CDR1 SGHRS and CDR2 YFSETQ. Between the trimmed V and J ends, which lost 4 bases and 3 bases, there was a span of 13 bases. The CDR3 is 14 residues long. CDR3 in amino acids: CASSPGQGHYGYTF. The CDR3, as DNA: TGCGCCAGCAGCCCTGGGCAGGGGCACTATGGCTACACCTTC.

This clone was counted a single time. The gene calls are TRBV29-1 and TRBJ2-7; possibly TRBD2 for D (5 bases). Trimming took 5 bases from V and 6 from J, leaving 17 bases between them. The CDR3 loop spans 13 amino acids. Germline CDR1 SQVTM, CDR2 ANQGSEA. CDR3 coding DNA: TGCAGCGTTCCGGACCGGGTTGGGAGCGAGCAGTACTTC. Protein sequence: CSVPDRVGSEQYF.

This chain joins TRBV2 and TRBJ2-2, with D uncertain. The CDR3 has 13 amino acids. CDR1 is SNHLY, CDR2 FYNNEI, per germline. Trimming stripped 7 bases from V and 4 bases from J, with 10 bases between. CDR3 residues: CASNGGATGELFF. The CDR3 DNA reads as TGTGCCAGCAATGGCGGAGCCACCGGGGAGCTGTTTTTT.

V and J are TRBV3-1 (or the pseudogene TRBV3-2) and TRBJ2-1; D not certain. The CDR3 extends over 18 amino acids. Germline CDR1 reads LGHDT; CDR2 reads YNNKEL (reference sequence). The V gene lost 4 bases and the J gene lost 2 bases, with 21 bases spanning the gap. CDR3 sequence reads: CASSPPWANVRAYNEQFF. The CDR3 coding sequence is TGTGCCAGCAGCCCGCCGTGGGCCAATGTACGTGCCTACAATGAGCAGTTCTTC.

The CDR3 nucleotides read TGTGCCAGCAGCTTACCCTGGGGAGGGAGTGGTCCAACAGATACGCAGTATTTT. Translating gives CASSLPWGGSGPTDTQYF. V gene TRBV7-2 combines with J gene TRBJ2-3, with TRBD2 matching over 7 bases. V was clipped by 2 bases and J by 3 bases; unmatched bases: 14. The CDR3 loop spans 18 amino acids. CDR1 is SGHTA, CDR2 FQGNSA, per germline.

This sequence joins TRBV10-3 and TRBJ1-1; D not certain. Germline loops: CDR1 ENHRY, CDR2 SYGVKD. CDR3 length equals 15 residues. V lost 3 bases and J lost 5, with 16 bases in between. The CDR3 is CAISERVVGGTEAFF. In DNA form, the CDR3 reads TGTGCCATCAGTGAAAGAGTGGTGGGAGGGACTGAAGCTTTCTTT.

The V gene is TRBV9, the J gene TRBJ2-1; 7 bases match TRBD2. V lost 4 bases, J lost 10 bases, and 11 bases stayed unmatched. The CDR3 covers 14 residues. Per the germline V gene, CDR1 is SGDLS and CDR2 is YYNGEE. The chain's CDR3 is CASSPRLAAGEQFF. DNA for the CDR3: TGTGCCAGCAGCCCCCGACTAGCAGCGGGCGAGCAGTTCTTC.

The V gene is TRBV28, the J gene TRBJ2-7; 7 bases line up with TRBD1. The CDR3 length is 12 residues. Germline CDR1 MDHEN, CDR2 SYDVKM. The V and J ends lost 2 bases and 6 bases, in that order; junction bases with no gene match: 1. CDR3 DNA sequence: TGTGCCAGCAGTTTAAACAGGGGCGAGCAGTACTTC. It yields the protein CASSLNRGEQYF.

CDR3 DNA: TGCGCCAGCAGCCAAGATAGGGTTAACTATGGCTACACCTTC. It specifies CASSQDRVNYGYTF. V usage is TRBV4-3 and J usage is TRBJ1-2; D remains ambiguous. V lost 0 bases and J 1 base, leaving 6 bases between the germline ends. Germline CDR1 LGHNA, CDR2 YSLEER. The CDR3 has 14 residues.

The rearrangement joins TRBV19 to TRBJ2-7; 9 bases are shared with TRBD2. V was clipped by 9 bases and J by 2 bases; unmatched bases: 8. The CDR3 consists of 14 residues. Per germline, CDR1 LNHDA and CDR2 SQIVND (reference sequence). For the CDR3, the DNA is TGTGCCAGCCTCGGGACTAGCCGGACCTACGAGCAGTACTTC. Protein sequence: CASLGTSRTYEQYF.

The V gene is TRBV5-5, the J gene TRBJ1-2, with 7 nucleotides matching TRBD1. The CDR3 runs to 14 residues. Trimming at V came to 1 base and at J to 0 bases, leaving 0 bases not matched to a gene. Per the germline V gene, CDR1 is SGHKS and CDR2 is YYEKEE (reference sequence). The CDR3 region has the DNA TGTGCCAGCAGCTTGACAGGGGCTAACTATGGCTACACCTTC. It specifies CASSLTGANYGYTF.

J is TRBJ2-1 and V is TRBV6-5; 8 bases map to TRBD2. CDR1 MNHEY and CDR2 SVGAGI come from the germline V gene. The CDR3 is made up of 14 amino acids. V shed 8 bases and J 3 bases; nucleotides not matched to a gene: 6. In nucleotides, the CDR3 is TGTGCCAGCGCTAGCGGGCCGTACTACAATGAGCAGTTCTTC. It codes for CASASGPYYNEQFF.

This clone was observed a single time. This chain joins TRBV7-2 and TRBJ2-1; 8 nucleotides agree with TRBD2. The V and J ends lost 3 bases and 2 bases, in that order; junction bases with no gene match: 3. The CDR3 spans 15 residues. Germline loops: CDR1 SGHTA, CDR2 FQGNSA. The CDR3 spells CASSFSGITYNEQFF. CDR3 nucleotides: TGTGCCAGCAGCTTTAGCGGGATTACCTACAATGAGCAGTTCTTC.

This chain links TRBV7-9 with TRBJ2-1; no reliable D call. The CDR3 spans 15 residues. Trimming pared 2 bases from V and 8 bases from J, leaving 16 bases between. Germline V gene data show CDR1 as SEHNR and CDR2 as FQNEAQ (reference sequence). CDR3 DNA sequence: TGTGCCAGCAGCTTATCTAGTACCCCAAGGGATGAGCAGTTCTTC. Translating gives CASSLSSTPRDEQFF.

The gene calls are TRBV6-1 and TRBJ1-1, with 8 nucleotides matching TRBD1. Per germline, CDR1 MNHNS and CDR2 SASEGT. V was clipped by 3 bases and J by 3 bases; unmatched bases: 9. The CDR3 has 16 amino acids. DNA of the CDR3: TGTGCCAGCAGTGACCGGACAGGGCTAGGGGACACTGAAGCTTTCTTT. It is translated as CASSDRTGLGDTEAFF.

The gene calls are TRBV12-3 or TRBV12-4 and TRBJ2-7; D gene ambiguous. The CDR3 sequence is 13 residues long. V shed 3 bases and J shed 0 bases, with 6 bases lying between them. The CDR3 nucleotides are TGTGCCAGCAGTTTCCGCAACTCCTACGAGCAGTACTTC. Translated: CASSFRNSYEQYF.

The rearrangement links TRBV11-3 to TRBJ1-6; no firm D call. CDR1 and CDR2 from the germline V gene are SGHNT and YENEEA. V lost 4 bases to trimming and J lost 10 bases, with 14 bases between them. The CDR3 is 14 amino acids. The CDR3 sequence is CASSSQGSVSPLHF. The CDR3 DNA is TGTGCCAGCAGCTCACAAGGATCGGTATCACCCCTCCACTTT.

This clone was picked up one time. The rearrangement links TRBV19 to TRBJ2-2, with TRBD2 as a possible D gene (6 bases). The V and J ends lost 6 bases and 4 bases respectively, with 9 bases between them. The CDR3 has 13 residues. Germline V gives CDR1 LNHDA, CDR2 SQIVND (reference sequence). The CDR3 coding sequence is TGTGCCAGTAGCGTTAGCGGCACCGGGGAGCTGTTTTTT. It translates to CASSVSGTGELFF.

As concerns this clone: The same CDR3 arises from other DNA sequences in this sample as well. J is TRBJ1-1 and V is TRBV7-9; D gene ambiguous. V lost 3 bases and J lost 1, with 0 bases in between. CDR1 is SEHNR, CDR2 FQNEAQ, per germline (reference sequence). This CDR3 contains 11 residues. The CDR3 loop is CASSLNTEAFF. The CDR3 region has the DNA TGTGCCAGCAGCTTGAACACTGAAGCTTTCTTT.

The rearrangement links TRBV7-9 to TRBJ2-5; a possible D gene is TRBD2 (5 bases). Germline values: CDR1 SEHNR, CDR2 FQNEAQ (reference sequence). V was clipped by 1 base and J by 1 base, with 10 bases between them. This CDR3 is 15 amino acids long. The CDR3, as DNA: TGTGCCAGCAGCTTAGTACCCGGGATCCAAGAGACCCAGTACTTC. It encodes CASSLVPGIQETQYF. The full variable domain, completed using reference TRBV7-9 and TRBJ2-5, is DTGVSQNPRHKITKRGQNVTFRCDPISEHNRLYWYRQTLGQGPEFLTYFQNEAQLEKSRLLSDRFSAERPKGSFSTLEIQRTEQGDSAMYLCASSLVPGIQETQYFGPGTRLLVL.

The chain joins TRBV19 to TRBJ2-7; D call uncertain. Trimming stripped 3 bases from V and 0 bases from J, with 12 bases between. Germline values: CDR1 LNHDA, CDR2 SQIVND (reference sequence). The CDR3 runs 15 residues. This CDR3 reads CASSIAGPYSYEQYF. The CDR3 coding sequence is TGTGCCAGTAGTATCGCAGGACCGTACTCCTACGAGCAGTACTTC.

The chain employs TRBV30 and TRBJ1-3; unclear D gene. V was pared by 3 bases and J by 0 bases, with 9 bases between. This CDR3 has 14 amino acids. CDR1 and CDR2 from the germline V gene are GTSNPN and SVGIG (reference sequence). CDR3 in DNA: TGTGCCTGGAGGGGCAGGAGCTCTGGAAACACCATATATTTT. This translates into CAWRGRSSGNTIYF.

The chain links TRBV27 to TRBJ2-7; the match to TRBD1 covers 7 bases. The CDR3 consists of 17 residues. The trim removed 2 bases at V and 2 bases at J, leaving 12 bases unmatched. Germline CDR1 reads MNHEY; CDR2 reads SMNVEV (reference sequence). CDR3: CASSLLSSETGAYEQYF. DNA of the CDR3: TGTGCCAGCAGTTTACTTTCGTCGGAAACAGGGGCCTACGAGCAGTACTTC.